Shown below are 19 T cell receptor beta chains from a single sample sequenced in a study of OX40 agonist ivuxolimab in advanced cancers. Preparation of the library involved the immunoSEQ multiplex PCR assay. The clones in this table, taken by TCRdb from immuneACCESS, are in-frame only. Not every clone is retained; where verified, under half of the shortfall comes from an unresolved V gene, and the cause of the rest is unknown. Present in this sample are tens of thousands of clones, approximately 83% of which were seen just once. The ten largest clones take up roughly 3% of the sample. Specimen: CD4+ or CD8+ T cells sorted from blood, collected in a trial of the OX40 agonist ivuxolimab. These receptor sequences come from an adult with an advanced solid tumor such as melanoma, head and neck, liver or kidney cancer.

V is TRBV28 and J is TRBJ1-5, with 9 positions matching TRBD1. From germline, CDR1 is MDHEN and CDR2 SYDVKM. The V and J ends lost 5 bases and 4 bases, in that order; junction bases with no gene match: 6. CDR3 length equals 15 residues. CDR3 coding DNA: TGTGCCAGCAGTGCCCGGGACAGGGAGAATCAGCCCCAGCATTTT. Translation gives CASSARDRENQPQHF.

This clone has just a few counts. The CDR3 loop reads CASSLEPGDGYTF. As DNA, the CDR3 is TGTGCCAGCAGCTTAGAGCCCGGCGATGGCTACACCTTC. The chain uses TRBV7-9 and TRBJ1-2, with D uncertain. The CDR3 contains 13 residues. Germline CDR1 reads SEHNR; CDR2 reads FQNEAQ (reference sequence). V was trimmed by 1 base and J by 6 bases, leaving 9 bases between them.

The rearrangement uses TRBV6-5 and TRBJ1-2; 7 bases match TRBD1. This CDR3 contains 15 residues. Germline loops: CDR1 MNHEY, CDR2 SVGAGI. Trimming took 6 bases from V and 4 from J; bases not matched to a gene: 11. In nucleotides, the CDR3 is TGTGCCAGCAGGCGGACAGGTTCTATCCGCTATGGCTACACCTTC. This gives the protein CASRRTGSIRYGYTF.

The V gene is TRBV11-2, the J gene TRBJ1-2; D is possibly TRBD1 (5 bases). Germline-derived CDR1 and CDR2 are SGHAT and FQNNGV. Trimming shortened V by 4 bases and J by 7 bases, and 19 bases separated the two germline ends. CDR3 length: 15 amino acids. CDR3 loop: CASSSIWRGTGGYTF. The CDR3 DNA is TGTGCCAGCAGCTCCATTTGGCGGGGCACGGGTGGCTACACCTTC.

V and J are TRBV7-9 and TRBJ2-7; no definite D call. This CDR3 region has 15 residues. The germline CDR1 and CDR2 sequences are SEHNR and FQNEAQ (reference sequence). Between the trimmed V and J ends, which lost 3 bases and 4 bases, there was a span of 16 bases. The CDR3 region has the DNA TGTGCCAGCAGCTTGGGCCGAAGGTATAGGTACGAGCAGTACTTC. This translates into CASSLGRRYRYEQYF.

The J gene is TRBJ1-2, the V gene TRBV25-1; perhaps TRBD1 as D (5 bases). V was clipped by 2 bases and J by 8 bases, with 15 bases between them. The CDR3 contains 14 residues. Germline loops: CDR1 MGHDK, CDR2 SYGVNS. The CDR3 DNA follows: TGTGCCAGCAGTGAAACAGGAGCAAAAAGGGGCTACACCTTC. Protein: CASSETGAKRGYTF.

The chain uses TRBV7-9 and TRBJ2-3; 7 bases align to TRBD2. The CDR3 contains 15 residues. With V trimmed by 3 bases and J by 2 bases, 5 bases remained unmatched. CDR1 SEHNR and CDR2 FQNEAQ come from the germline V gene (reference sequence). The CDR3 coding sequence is TGTGCCAGCAGCTTTCGGGGGGAATTCACAGATACGCAGTATTTT. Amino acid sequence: CASSFRGEFTDTQYF.

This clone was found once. The CDR3, as DNA: TGCAGCGCCCCCGATCAGGGACAGCTCAAGGAGACCCAGTACTTC. Its protein is CSAPDQGQLKETQYF. The chain has TRBV29-1 and TRBJ2-5; 7 bases are shared with TRBD1. The ends lost 7 bases at V and 5 bases at J; junction bases unmatched: 16. The CDR3 extends over 15 amino acids. Germline V gene sequence: CDR1 SQVTM, CDR2 ANQGSEA.

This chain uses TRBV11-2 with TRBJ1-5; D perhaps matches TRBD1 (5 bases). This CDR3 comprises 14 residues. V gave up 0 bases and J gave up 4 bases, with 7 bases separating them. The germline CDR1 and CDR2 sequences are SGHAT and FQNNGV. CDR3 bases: TGTGCCAGCAGCTTAGATTGGGGGAATCAGCCCCAGCATTTT. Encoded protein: CASSLDWGNQPQHF.

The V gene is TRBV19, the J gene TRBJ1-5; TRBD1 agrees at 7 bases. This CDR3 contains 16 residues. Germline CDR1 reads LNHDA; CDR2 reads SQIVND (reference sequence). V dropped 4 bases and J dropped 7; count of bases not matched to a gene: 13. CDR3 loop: CASSNSVRGWAQPQHF. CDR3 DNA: TGTGCCAGTAGTAATAGTGTCAGGGGGTGGGCCCAGCCCCAGCATTTT.

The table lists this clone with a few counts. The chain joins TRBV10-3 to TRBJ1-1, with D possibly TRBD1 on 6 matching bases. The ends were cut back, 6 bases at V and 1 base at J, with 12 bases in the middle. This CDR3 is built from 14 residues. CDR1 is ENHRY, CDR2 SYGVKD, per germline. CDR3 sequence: CAIRRTEGNTEAFF. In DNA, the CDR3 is TGTGCCATCAGGCGGACAGAAGGGAACACTGAAGCTTTCTTT.

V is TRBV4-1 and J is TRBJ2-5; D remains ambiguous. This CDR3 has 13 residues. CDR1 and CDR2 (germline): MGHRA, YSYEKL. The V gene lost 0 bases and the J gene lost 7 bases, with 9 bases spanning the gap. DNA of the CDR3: TGCGCCAGCAGCCAAGAAAGTGAGACGACCCAGTACTTC. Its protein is CASSQESETTQYF.

The CDR3 reads CASSTIQADTQYF. The CDR3 bases are TGTGCCAGCAGCACCATACAAGCAGATACGCAGTATTTT. J is TRBJ2-3 and V is TRBV6-6; D is unresolved. CDR3 length: 13 residues. V was pared by 6 bases and J by 4 bases, with 11 bases between. CDR1 and CDR2 (germline): MNHNY, SVGAGI (reference sequence).

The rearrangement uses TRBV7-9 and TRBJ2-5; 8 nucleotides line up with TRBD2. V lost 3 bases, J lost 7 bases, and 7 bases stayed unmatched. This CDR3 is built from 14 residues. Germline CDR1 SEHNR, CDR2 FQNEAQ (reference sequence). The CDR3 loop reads CASSFGGGPLTQYF. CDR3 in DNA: TGTGCCAGCAGCTTCGGCGGGGGGCCCTTGACCCAGTACTTC.

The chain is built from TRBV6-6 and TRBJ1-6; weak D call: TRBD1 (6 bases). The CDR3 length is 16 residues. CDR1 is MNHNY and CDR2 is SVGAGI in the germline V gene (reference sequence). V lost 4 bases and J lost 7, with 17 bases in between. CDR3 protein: CASSFLGGGGNSPLHF. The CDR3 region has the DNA TGTGCCAGCAGTTTCCTAGGGGGAGGGGGAAATTCACCCCTCCACTTT.

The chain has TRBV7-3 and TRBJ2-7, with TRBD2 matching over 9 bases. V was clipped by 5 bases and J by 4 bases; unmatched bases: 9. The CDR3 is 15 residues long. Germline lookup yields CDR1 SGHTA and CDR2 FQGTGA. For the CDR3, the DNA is TGTGCCAGCAGCCCGACGGGACTAGCAGATTACGAGCAGTACTTC. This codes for CASSPTGLADYEQYF.

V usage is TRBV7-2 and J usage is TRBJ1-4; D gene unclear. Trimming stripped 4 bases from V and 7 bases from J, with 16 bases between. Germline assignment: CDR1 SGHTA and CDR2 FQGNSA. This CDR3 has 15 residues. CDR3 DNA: TGTGCCAGCAGCTCACCGGGAGAGGGCTTTGAAAAACTGTTTTTT. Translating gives CASSSPGEGFEKLFF.

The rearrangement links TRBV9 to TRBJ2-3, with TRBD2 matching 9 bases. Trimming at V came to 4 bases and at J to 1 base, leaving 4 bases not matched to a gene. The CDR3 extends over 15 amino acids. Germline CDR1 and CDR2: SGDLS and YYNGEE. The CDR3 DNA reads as TGTGCCAGCAGCCCGTTAGCGGGAGGCACAGATACGCAGTATTTT. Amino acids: CASSPLAGGTDTQYF.

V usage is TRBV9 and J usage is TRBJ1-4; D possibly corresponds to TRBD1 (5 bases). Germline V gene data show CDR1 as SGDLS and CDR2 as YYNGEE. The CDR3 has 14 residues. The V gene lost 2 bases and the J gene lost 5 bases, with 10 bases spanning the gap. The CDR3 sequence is CASSVDMRNEKLFF. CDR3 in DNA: TGTGCCAGCAGCGTGGACATGCGGAATGAAAAACTGTTTTTT.